This T cell receptor beta chain was captured in a study of blood T cell repertoires in COVID-19. Background on the study: From T cells, B-cell-depleted T cells, or PBMCs came the material, which was cDNA or gDNA.

This clone occurred a few times. V lost 5 bases and J lost 8, with 16 bases in between. The germline V gene has CDR1 SGHTA and CDR2 FQGNSA. The CDR3 totals 14 residues. The table came from immunoSEQ multiplex PCR; TCRdb's copy has only in-frame clones and leaves some out. This table has some 340,000 clones, roughly four fifths appearing once. Source material: PBMCs or T cells enriched from blood (not recorded which). The sequence was obtained from a woman between 50 and 59 years old who had recovered from COVID-19. The chain employs TRBV7-2 and TRBJ2-1; D might be TRBD1 (6 bases). In DNA form, the CDR3 reads TGTGCCAGCAGCGTAGGGCACAGGGCGGATGAGCAGTTCTTC. The encoded protein is CASSVGHRADEQFF. Full variable domain (outside the CDR3, taken from reference TRBV7-2 and TRBJ2-1): GAGVSQSPSNKVTEKGKDVELRCDPISGHTALYWYRQSLGQGLEFLIYFQGNSAPDKSGLPSDRFSAERTGGSVSTLTIQRTQQEDSAVYLCASSVGHRADEQFFGPGTRLTVL.